These 27 T cell receptor beta chains were all obtained from the same sample, sequenced in a study of control samples from healthy donors and cancer patients. This table comes from immunoSEQ multiplex PCR, and its TCRdb copy is limited to in-frame clones, with some not included. The sample holds roughly 60,000 clones, 94% seen once. The sequenced sample consisted of blood. The receptor set was obtained from a man aged 30-40 years in good health.

The V call is TRBV12-3 or TRBV12-4, the J call TRBJ1-1; D gene unclear. This CDR3 region has 13 residues. The V gene lost 4 bases and the J gene lost 1 base, with 7 bases spanning the gap. The CDR3 DNA reads TGTGCCAGCAGTTCCCTGACGAACACTGAAGCTTTCTTT. This codes for CASSSLTNTEAFF.

The J gene is TRBJ2-7, the V gene TRBV6-5; 9 bases match TRBD2. Germline trimming cut 2 bases from V and 0 bases from J; bases unmatched to any gene: 2. CDR1 and CDR2 (germline): MNHEY, SVGAGI. The CDR3 is 15 amino acids. CDR3 amino acids: CASSYSGGSSYEQYF. The DNA for the CDR3 is TGTGCCAGCAGTTACAGCGGGGGGAGCTCCTACGAGCAGTACTTC.

The chain uses TRBV27 and TRBJ2-6; D assignment may be TRBD1 or TRBD2 (5 bases each). The germline V gene encodes CDR1 MNHEY and CDR2 SMNVEV (reference sequence). V lost 8 bases and J 0 bases, leaving 14 bases between the germline ends. The CDR3 consists of 16 residues. The DNA for the CDR3 is TGTGCCAGCCAACCGTCAGGGACCTCTGGGGCCAACGTCCTGACTTTC. Its protein product is CASQPSGTSGANVLTF.

The rearrangement joins TRBV30 to TRBJ1-1; D is perhaps TRBD1 (5 bases). V lost 2 bases, J lost 3 bases, and 10 bases lay in between. Germline CDR1 is GTSNPN and CDR2 is SVGIG (reference sequence). The CDR3 contains 13 residues. CDR3: CAWSLTRDTEAFF. CDR3 coding DNA: TGTGCCTGGAGTTTGACCAGGGACACTGAAGCTTTCTTT.

The DNA for the CDR3 is TGTGCCAGCAGTTTGACAGGGGTAGGCTACGAGCAGTACTTC. Protein product: CASSLTGVGYEQYF. The chain combines TRBV27 with TRBJ2-7; TRBD1 matches 8 bases. V was clipped by 3 bases and J by 3 bases; unmatched bases: 4. The CDR3 runs to 14 residues. Germline-derived CDR1 and CDR2 are MNHEY and SMNVEV (reference sequence).

V usage is TRBV2 and J usage is TRBJ2-3; no clear D. The CDR3 has 15 residues. The germline V and J ends were trimmed by 1 base and 2 bases, with 10 bases remaining between them. Germline loops: CDR1 SNHLY, CDR2 FYNNEI. Here the CDR3 reads CASSEEQIYTDTQYF. The CDR3 region has the DNA TGTGCCAGCAGTGAAGAACAGATATACACAGATACGCAGTATTTT.

This chain links TRBV6-5 with TRBJ1-2; D not resolved. Trimming removed 6 bases at V and 0 bases at J, with 5 bases between. CDR1 is MNHEY, CDR2 SVGAGI, per germline. The CDR3 spans 12 residues. The CDR3 DNA is TGTGCCAGCAGGGGGTCTAACTATGGCTACACCTTC. Its protein is CASRGSNYGYTF.

This sequence joins TRBV5-1 and TRBJ2-1, with D tentatively TRBD1 or TRBD2 (5 bases each). The CDR3 length is 14 residues. CDR1 SGHRS and CDR2 YFSETQ come from the germline V gene. V was pared by 7 bases and J by 0 bases, with 11 bases between. The CDR3 protein is CASATGGSYNEQFF. The CDR3 coding sequence is TGCGCCAGCGCTACTGGGGGCTCCTACAATGAGCAGTTCTTC.

The V call is TRBV7-2, the J call TRBJ1-5; no definite D call. Germline loops: CDR1 SGHTA, CDR2 FQGNSA. The CDR3 length is 16 residues. V dropped 2 bases and J dropped 0 bases, with 11 bases sitting between them. CDR3 sequence (DNA): TGTGCCAGCAGCTTAATCGGCAGACATAGCAATCAGCCCCAGCATTTT. Translating it yields CASSLIGRHSNQPQHF.

This chain joins TRBV7-8 and TRBJ1-3; 9 bases are a match to TRBD1. The V segment lost 6 bases and the J segment 2 bases; nucleotides outside the gene matches: 14. The CDR3 sequence is 18 residues long. Germline assignment: CDR1 SGHVS and CDR2 FQNEAQ. This chain's CDR3 is CASRPILKNRGPGNTIYF. For the CDR3, the DNA is TGTGCCAGCAGGCCAATCCTGAAAAACAGGGGGCCTGGAAACACCATATATTTT.

The chain carries TRBV24-1 and TRBJ1-5; tentative D call: TRBD1 (6 bases). Germline CDR1 reads KGHDR; CDR2 reads SFDVKD. V dropped 4 bases and J dropped 6 bases, with 15 bases sitting between them. The CDR3 spans 15 residues. For the CDR3, the DNA is TGTGCCACCAGTGACCCACAGGGAGTCGGTCAGCCCCAGCATTTT. Translating gives CATSDPQGVGQPQHF.

CDR3 nucleotide sequence: TGTGCCATCAGTGCCCAAGGACAGGGGAAAGAGACCCAGTACTTC. Its protein product is CAISAQGQGKETQYF. The chain couples TRBV10-3 to TRBJ2-5; 9 nucleotides agree with TRBD1. The V gene end was trimmed by 4 bases and the J gene end by 3 bases; junction bases not matched to a gene: 6. This CDR3 spans 15 amino acids. Germline lookup yields CDR1 ENHRY and CDR2 SYGVKD.

The rearrangement uses TRBV10-3 and TRBJ1-1; a possible D gene is TRBD1 (5 bases). The CDR3 sequence is 14 residues long. CDR1 and CDR2 (germline): ENHRY, SYGVKD. Trimming took 0 bases from V and 2 from J, leaving 7 bases between them. As DNA, the CDR3 is TGTGCCATCAGTGAGTCTGGGGGAAACACTGAAGCTTTCTTT. Translation: CAISESGGNTEAFF.

The rearrangement joins TRBV2 to TRBJ1-1, with 7 bases matching TRBD1. Per germline, CDR1 SNHLY and CDR2 FYNNEI. The CDR3 is 14 residues long. After removal of 6 bases from V and 5 bases from J, the junction contained 9 bases not matched to a gene. The CDR3 nucleotides are TGTGCCAGCAGGAACAGGGGAGGGGTAACTGAAGCTTTCTTT. Translated, it gives CASRNRGGVTEAFF.

The V gene is TRBV19, the J gene TRBJ2-2, with a weak D call TRBD1 (5 bases). CDR1 and CDR2 from the germline V gene are LNHDA and SQIVND (reference sequence). This CDR3 is 15 amino acids long. Trimming cost V 10 bases and J 0 bases, with 15 bases left between them. The CDR3 DNA reads as TGTGCCACCAAATCGCAGGGCGCGAACACCGGGGAGCTGTTTTTT. Amino acids: CATKSQGANTGELFF.

V is TRBV7-9 and J is TRBJ2-1; D call uncertain. Germline loops: CDR1 SEHNR, CDR2 FQNEAQ (reference sequence). Trimming shortened V by 1 base and J by 4 bases, and 5 bases separated the two germline ends. The CDR3 runs to 13 residues. The chain's CDR3 is CASSLGAYNEQFF. The CDR3 region has the DNA TGTGCCAGCAGCTTAGGGGCTTACAATGAGCAGTTCTTC.

The chain carries TRBV5-6 and TRBJ1-1, with 7 bases fitting TRBD1. CDR1 SGHDT and CDR2 YYEEEE come from the germline V gene. CDR3 length: 14 amino acids. The V gene end was trimmed by 4 bases and the J gene end by 5 bases; junction bases not matched to a gene: 8. The CDR3 DNA is TGTGCCAGCAGCGTCACAGGGGTTGGGACTGAAGCTTTCTTT. This translates into CASSVTGVGTEAFF.

V usage is TRBV28 and J usage is TRBJ1-6; no reliable D call. The germline V gene encodes CDR1 MDHEN and CDR2 SYDVKM. V was trimmed by 4 bases and J by 8 bases, leaving 18 bases between them. This CDR3 has 16 amino acids. CDR3 region: CASSSQKSGGYSPLHF. The CDR3 region has the DNA TGTGCCAGCAGTTCCCAAAAGTCGGGAGGTTATTCACCCCTCCACTTT.

This chain joins TRBV28 and TRBJ2-2, with 12 bases matching TRBD2. CDR3 size: 18 residues. Germline V gene lookup returns CDR1 MDHEN and CDR2 SYDVKM. The trim removed 8 bases at V and 7 bases at J, leaving 17 bases unmatched. CDR3 DNA: TGTGCCAGCTTAACCACGGGGCTAGCGGGAGGGCTTGGCGGGGAGCTGTTTTTT. Protein sequence: CASLTTGLAGGLGGELFF.

V is TRBV19 and J is TRBJ1-2; weak D call: TRBD1 (5 bases). Trimming removed 6 bases at V and 1 base at J, with 24 bases between. The CDR3 spans 18 residues. Germline V gene sequence: CDR1 LNHDA, CDR2 SQIVND (reference sequence). The CDR3 reads CASSLLRDRTPYNYGYTF. DNA for the CDR3: TGTGCCAGTAGCCTCCTCCGGGACCGAACCCCCTATAACTATGGCTACACCTTC.

The chain has TRBV5-6 and TRBJ2-1, with 13 positions matching TRBD2. This CDR3 comprises 16 residues. The V gene end was trimmed by 4 bases and the J gene end by 8 bases; junction bases not matched to a gene: 9. Germline CDR1 is SGHDT and CDR2 is YYEEEE. The CDR3 nucleotides read TGTGCCAGCAGCCAGAAAAGGACTAGCGGGGGAGATGAGCAGTTCTTC. Translation gives CASSQKRTSGGDEQFF. Looking up the rest from reference TRBV5-6 and TRBJ2-1 gives the full variable domain: DAGVTQSPTHLIKTRGQQVTLRCSPKSGHDTVSWYQQALGQGPQFIFQYYEEEERQRGNFPDRFSGHQFPNYSSELNVNALLLGDSALYLCASSQKRTSGGDEQFFGPGTRLTVL.

J is TRBJ2-1 and V is TRBV6-5; D is tentatively TRBD1 or TRBD2 (7 bases each). With 5 bases removed from V and 8 bases from J, the gap between germline ends came to 16 bases. Germline lookup yields CDR1 MNHEY and CDR2 SVGAGI. The CDR3 has 14 amino acids. The chain's CDR3 is CASSKSTGRDEQFF. The DNA of the CDR3 is TGTGCCAGCAGTAAATCGACAGGGAGGGATGAGCAGTTCTTC.

The chain combines TRBV7-8 with TRBJ2-3; 7 nucleotides match TRBD2. Trimming took 5 bases from V and 4 from J; bases not matched to a gene: 6. Germline V gene lookup returns CDR1 SGHVS and CDR2 FQNEAQ. The CDR3 covers 14 residues. As DNA, the CDR3 is TGTGCCAGCAGCCGAGGACTAGTTCCAGATACGCAGTATTTT. Its translation: CASSRGLVPDTQYF.

The V call is TRBV6-5, the J call TRBJ2-2; D is ambiguous. Germline CDR1 is MNHEY and CDR2 is SVGAGI. Trimming left V 1 base short and J 2 bases short, with 5 bases between. The CDR3 loop spans 14 amino acids. CDR3 loop: CASSYYYNTGELFF. In DNA, the CDR3 is TGTGCCAGCAGTTACTATTATAACACCGGGGAGCTGTTTTTT.

The chain recombines TRBV19 with TRBJ2-3, with 11 bases fitting TRBD2. The CDR3 is 16 amino acids. Germline assignment: CDR1 LNHDA and CDR2 SQIVND (reference sequence). V was pared by 6 bases and J by 3 bases, with 8 bases of the junction left unmatched. CDR3 sequence (DNA): TGTGCCAGTAGCAAAATAGCGGGAGGGCCGACAGATACGCAGTATTTT. Translated: CASSKIAGGPTDTQYF.

This clone has a handful of counts. V and J are TRBV2 and TRBJ2-3, with 9 nucleotides matching TRBD2. Per germline, CDR1 SNHLY and CDR2 FYNNEI. CDR3 length: 13 amino acids. Unmatched junction bases numbered 1, after V lost 2 bases and J lost 7 bases. In nucleotides, the CDR3 is TGTGCCAGCAGTGAACTAGCGGGAAATACGCAGTATTTT. Its protein product is CASSELAGNTQYF.

This chain uses TRBV19 with TRBJ1-1; D not resolved. Per the germline V gene, CDR1 is LNHDA and CDR2 is SQIVND (reference sequence). V shed 6 bases and J shed 0 bases, with 14 bases lying between them. There are 15 residues in the CDR3. CDR3 bases: TGTGCCAGTAGGCTGACGAGTAGCATGAACACTGAAGCTTTCTTT. Its translation is CASRLTSSMNTEAFF.